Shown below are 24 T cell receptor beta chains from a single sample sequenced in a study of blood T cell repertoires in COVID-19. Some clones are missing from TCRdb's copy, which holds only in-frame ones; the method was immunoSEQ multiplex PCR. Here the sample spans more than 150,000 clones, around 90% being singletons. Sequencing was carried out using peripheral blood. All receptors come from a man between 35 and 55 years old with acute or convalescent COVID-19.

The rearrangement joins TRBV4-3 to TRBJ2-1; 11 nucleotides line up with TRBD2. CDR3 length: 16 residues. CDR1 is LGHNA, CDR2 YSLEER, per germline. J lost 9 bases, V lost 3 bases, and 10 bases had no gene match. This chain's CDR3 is CASSQLAGGLGGEQFF. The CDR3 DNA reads TGCGCCAGCAGCCAGCTAGCGGGGGGCCTGGGCGGTGAGCAGTTCTTC.

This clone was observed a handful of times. CDR3 residues: CASSERGTGESGNTIYF. The CDR3 DNA reads TGTGCCAGCAGCGAAAGAGGGACAGGGGAATCTGGAAACACCATATATTTT. The chain employs TRBV9 and TRBJ1-3, with 10 bases that match TRBD1. Germline V lookup: CDR1 SGDLS, CDR2 YYNGEE. This CDR3 contains 17 residues. V lost 3 bases, J lost 1 base, and 7 bases stayed unmatched.

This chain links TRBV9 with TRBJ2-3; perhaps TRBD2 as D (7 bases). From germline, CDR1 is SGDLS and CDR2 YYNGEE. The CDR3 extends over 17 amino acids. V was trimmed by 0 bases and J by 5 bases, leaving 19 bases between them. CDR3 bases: TGTGCCAGCAGCGTAGCTTCTGGGAGGGGGGGAGGAGATACGCAGTATTTT. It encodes CASSVASGRGGGDTQYF.

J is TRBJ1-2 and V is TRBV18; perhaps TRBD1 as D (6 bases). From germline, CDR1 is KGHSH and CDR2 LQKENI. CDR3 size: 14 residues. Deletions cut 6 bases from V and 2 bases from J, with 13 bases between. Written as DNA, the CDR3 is TGTGCCAGCTCCGACGACAGGACCAACTATGGCTACACCTTC. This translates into CASSDDRTNYGYTF.

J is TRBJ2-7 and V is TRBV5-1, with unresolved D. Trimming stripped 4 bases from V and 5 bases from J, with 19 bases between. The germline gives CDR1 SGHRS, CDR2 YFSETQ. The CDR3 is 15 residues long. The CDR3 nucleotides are TGCGCCAGCAGCCCCATTACTTCGACCAGGAACGAGCAGTACTTC. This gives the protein CASSPITSTRNEQYF.

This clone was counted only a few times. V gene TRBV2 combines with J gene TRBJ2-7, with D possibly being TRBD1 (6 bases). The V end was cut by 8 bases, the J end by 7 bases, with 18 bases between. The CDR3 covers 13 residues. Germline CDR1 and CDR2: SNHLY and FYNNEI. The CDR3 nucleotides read TGTGCCAGCCGCTCTGGGACATCGGGGGAGCAGTACTTC. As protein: CASRSGTSGEQYF.

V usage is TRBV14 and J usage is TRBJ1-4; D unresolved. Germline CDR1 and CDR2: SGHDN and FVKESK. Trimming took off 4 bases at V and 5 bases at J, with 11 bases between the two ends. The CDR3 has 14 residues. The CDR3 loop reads CASSPDGRNEKLFF. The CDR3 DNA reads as TGTGCCAGCAGCCCGGACGGGAGGAATGAAAAACTGTTTTTT.

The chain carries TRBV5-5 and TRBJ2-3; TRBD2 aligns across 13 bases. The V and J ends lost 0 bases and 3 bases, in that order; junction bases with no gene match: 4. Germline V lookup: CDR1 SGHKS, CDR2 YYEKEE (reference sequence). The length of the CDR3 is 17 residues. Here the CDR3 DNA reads TGTGCCAGCAGCTTGGCCACTAGCGGGGGGGGTACAGATACGCAGTATTTT. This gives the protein CASSLATSGGGTDTQYF.

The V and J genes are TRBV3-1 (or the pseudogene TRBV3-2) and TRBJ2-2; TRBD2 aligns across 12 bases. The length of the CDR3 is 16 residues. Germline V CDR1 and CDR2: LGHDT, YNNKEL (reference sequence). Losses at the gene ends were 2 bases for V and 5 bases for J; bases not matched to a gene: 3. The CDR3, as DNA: TGTGCCAGCAGCCAACTAGCGGGGGGGCCGACCGGGGAGCTGTTTTTT. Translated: CASSQLAGGPTGELFF.

CDR3 coding DNA: TGTGCCAGCAGTGACAGGTTCTCCTACGAGCAGTACTTC. Its protein product is CASSDRFSYEQYF. This chain uses TRBV5-8 with TRBJ2-7; a weak D match, TRBD1 (6 bases). CDR1 is SGHTS, CDR2 YDEGEE, per germline. The CDR3 has 13 residues. With 5 bases removed from V and 0 bases from J, the gap between germline ends came to 9 bases.

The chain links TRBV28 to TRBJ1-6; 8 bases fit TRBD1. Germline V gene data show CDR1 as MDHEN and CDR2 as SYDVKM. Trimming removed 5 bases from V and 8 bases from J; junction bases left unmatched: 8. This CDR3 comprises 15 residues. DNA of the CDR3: TGTGCCAGCAGTATGGACAGGGCGCAACATTCACCCCTCCACTTT. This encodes CASSMDRAQHSPLHF.

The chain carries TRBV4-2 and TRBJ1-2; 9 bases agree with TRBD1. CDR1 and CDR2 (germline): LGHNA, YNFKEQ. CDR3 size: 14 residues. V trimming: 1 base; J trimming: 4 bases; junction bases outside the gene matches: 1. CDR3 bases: TGTGCCAGCAGCCAAGGGACAGGGGTCTATGGCTACACCTTC. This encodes CASSQGTGVYGYTF.

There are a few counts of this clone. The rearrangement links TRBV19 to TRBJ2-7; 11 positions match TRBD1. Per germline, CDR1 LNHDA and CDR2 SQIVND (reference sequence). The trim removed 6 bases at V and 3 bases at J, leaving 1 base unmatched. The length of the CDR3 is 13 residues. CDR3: CASRGQGVYEQYF. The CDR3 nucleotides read TGTGCCAGTAGGGGACAGGGGGTCTACGAGCAGTACTTC.

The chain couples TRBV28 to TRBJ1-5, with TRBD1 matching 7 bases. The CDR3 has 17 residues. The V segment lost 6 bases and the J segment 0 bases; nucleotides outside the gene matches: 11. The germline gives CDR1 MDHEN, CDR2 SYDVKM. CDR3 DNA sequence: TGTGCCAGCAGGCCCTCGTCAGGGGGGTATAGCAATCAGCCCCAGCATTTT. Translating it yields CASRPSSGGYSNQPQHF.

In DNA, the CDR3 is TGTGCCAGCAGCCGGGGGGGCCCAGCAGATACGCAGTATTTT. Translation gives CASSRGGPADTQYF. The chain employs TRBV3-1 (or the pseudogene TRBV3-2) and TRBJ2-3; weak D call: TRBD2 (7 bases). The CDR3 contains 14 residues. From germline, CDR1 is LGHDT and CDR2 YNNKEL (reference sequence). Trimming cost V 4 bases and J 4 bases, with 12 bases left between them.

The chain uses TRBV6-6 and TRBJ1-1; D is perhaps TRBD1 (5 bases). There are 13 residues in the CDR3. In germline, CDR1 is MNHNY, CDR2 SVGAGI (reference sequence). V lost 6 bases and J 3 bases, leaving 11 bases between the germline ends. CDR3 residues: CASSPRGDTEAFF. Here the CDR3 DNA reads TGTGCCAGCAGCCCCCGGGGGGACACTGAAGCTTTCTTT.

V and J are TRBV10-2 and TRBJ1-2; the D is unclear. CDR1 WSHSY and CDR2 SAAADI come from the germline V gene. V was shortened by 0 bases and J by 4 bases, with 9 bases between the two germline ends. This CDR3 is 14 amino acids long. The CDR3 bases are TGCGCCAGCAGTGAGTCGACTACGGGCTATGGCTACACCTTC. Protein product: CASSESTTGYGYTF.

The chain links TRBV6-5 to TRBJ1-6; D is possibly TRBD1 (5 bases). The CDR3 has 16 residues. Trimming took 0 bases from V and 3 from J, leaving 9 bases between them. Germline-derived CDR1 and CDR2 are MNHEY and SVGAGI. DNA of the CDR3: TGTGCCAGCAGTTACTCAGGGGCTTTCTATAATTCACCCCTCCACTTT. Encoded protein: CASSYSGAFYNSPLHF.

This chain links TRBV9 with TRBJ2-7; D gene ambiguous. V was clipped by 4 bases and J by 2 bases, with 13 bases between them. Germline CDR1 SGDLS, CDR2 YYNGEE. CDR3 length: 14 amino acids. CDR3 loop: CASSSQAPAYEQYF. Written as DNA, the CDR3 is TGTGCCAGCAGCAGCCAGGCGCCCGCCTACGAGCAGTACTTC.

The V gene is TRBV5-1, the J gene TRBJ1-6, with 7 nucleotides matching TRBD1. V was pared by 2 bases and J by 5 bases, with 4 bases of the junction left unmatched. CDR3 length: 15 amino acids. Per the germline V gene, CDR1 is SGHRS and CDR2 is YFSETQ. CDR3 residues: CASSFFTGDNSPLHF. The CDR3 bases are TGCGCCAGCAGCTTCTTCACAGGGGATAATTCACCCCTCCACTTT.

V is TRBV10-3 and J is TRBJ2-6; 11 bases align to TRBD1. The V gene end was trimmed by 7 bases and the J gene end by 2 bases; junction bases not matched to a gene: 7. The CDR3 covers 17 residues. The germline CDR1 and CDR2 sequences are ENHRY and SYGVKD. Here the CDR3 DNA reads TGTGCCATCACCTCTGGACAGGGGGCGACTGGGGCCAACGTCCTGACTTTC. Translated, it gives CAITSGQGATGANVLTF.

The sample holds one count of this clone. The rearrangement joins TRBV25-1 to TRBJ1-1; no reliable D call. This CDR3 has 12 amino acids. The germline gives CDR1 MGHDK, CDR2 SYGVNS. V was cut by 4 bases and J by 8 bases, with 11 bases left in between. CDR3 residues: CASSGRPQEAFF. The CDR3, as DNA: TGTGCCAGCAGTGGGAGACCACAAGAAGCTTTCTTT.

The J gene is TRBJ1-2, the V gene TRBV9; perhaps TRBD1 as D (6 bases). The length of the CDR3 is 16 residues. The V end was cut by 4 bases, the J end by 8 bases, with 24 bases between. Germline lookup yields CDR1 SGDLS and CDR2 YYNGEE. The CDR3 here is CASSSPLGQRGEGYTF. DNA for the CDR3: TGTGCCAGCAGCTCGCCGCTCGGACAGAGAGGAGAGGGCTACACCTTC.

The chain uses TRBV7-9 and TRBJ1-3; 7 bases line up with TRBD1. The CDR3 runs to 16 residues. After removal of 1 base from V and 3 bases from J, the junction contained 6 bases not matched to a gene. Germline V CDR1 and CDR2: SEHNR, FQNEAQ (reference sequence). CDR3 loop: CASSLGQGDGGNTIYF. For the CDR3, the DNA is TGTGCCAGCAGCTTAGGGCAGGGGGACGGTGGAAACACCATATATTTT. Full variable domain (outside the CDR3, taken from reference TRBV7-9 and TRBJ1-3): DTGVSQNPRHKITKRGQNVTFRCDPISEHNRLYWYRQTLGQGPEFLTYFQNEAQLEKSRLLSDRFSAERPKGSFSTLEIQRTEQGDSAMYLCASSLGQGDGGNTIYFGEGSWLTVV.